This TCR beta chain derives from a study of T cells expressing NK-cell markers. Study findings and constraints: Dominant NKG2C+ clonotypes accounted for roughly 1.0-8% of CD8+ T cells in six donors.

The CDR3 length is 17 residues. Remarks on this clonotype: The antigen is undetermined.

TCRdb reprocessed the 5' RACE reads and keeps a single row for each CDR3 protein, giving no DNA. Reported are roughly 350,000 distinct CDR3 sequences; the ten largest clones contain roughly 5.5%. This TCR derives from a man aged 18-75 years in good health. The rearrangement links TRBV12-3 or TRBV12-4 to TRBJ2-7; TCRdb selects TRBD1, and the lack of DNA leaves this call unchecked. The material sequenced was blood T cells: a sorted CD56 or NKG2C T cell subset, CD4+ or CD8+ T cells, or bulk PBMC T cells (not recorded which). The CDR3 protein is CASSLSRGGGNTYEQYF.